The 23 T cell receptor beta chains given below trace back to one sample, sequenced in a study of memory CD4+ T cells and cytomegalovirus serostatus. Single viable CD3+CD4+CD8-CD45RO+ cells were sorted as the memory CD4+ T cells. TCRdb's copy holds only in-frame clones and misses some; the assay was immunoSEQ multiplex PCR. The sample has under 35,000 clones; about 78% are singletons. The sample taken for sequencing was memory CD4+ T cells from blood. These receptor sequences come from an adult in good health and CMV-seronegative.

There are a few counts of this clone. A junction boundary mismatches the germline segment, possibly from a read error. J is TRBJ2-7 and V is TRBV7-9; D remains unclear. Germline V lookup: CDR1 SEHNR, CDR2 FQNEAQ (reference sequence). The CDR3 extends over 15 amino acids. The CDR3: CASRDKTRISATLNF. The CDR3 DNA reads as TGTGCCAGCAGAGATAAGACCAGGATCTCCGCAACCCTCAACTTC.

The V gene is TRBV18, the J gene TRBJ2-5; TRBD2 aligns across 7 bases. This CDR3 has 16 amino acids. Trimming took 4 bases from V and 2 from J; bases not matched to a gene: 10. Germline CDR1 and CDR2: KGHSH and LQKENI. The CDR3 spells CASSLAPGGGQETQYF. CDR3 DNA sequence: TGTGCCAGCTCACTCGCCCCGGGAGGCGGGCAAGAGACCCAGTACTTC.

The J gene is TRBJ1-2, the V gene TRBV7-2; weak D call: TRBD1 (5 bases). Germline CDR1 is SGHTA and CDR2 is FQGNSA. The CDR3 length is 16 residues. The V end lost 1 base, the J end lost 4 bases, and 16 bases lay between the germline ends. This chain's CDR3 is CASSLGLGRGSYGYTF. CDR3 in DNA: TGTGCCAGCAGCTTAGGGCTGGGGAGGGGAAGCTATGGCTACACCTTC.

This sequence joins TRBV7-3 and TRBJ2-5; unclear D gene. Trimming removed 5 bases at V and 5 bases at J, with 12 bases between. CDR3 size: 13 residues. Looked up from germline, CDR1 is SGHTA and CDR2 is FQGTGA. This CDR3 is CASSLPPVETQYF. Here the CDR3 DNA reads TGTGCCAGCAGCCTTCCCCCGGTGGAGACCCAGTACTTC.

The rearrangement uses TRBV5-1 and TRBJ2-5, with D possibly being TRBD1 (6 bases). The V end was cut by 2 bases, the J end by 2 bases, with 16 bases between. This CDR3 has 16 amino acids. In germline, CDR1 is SGHRS, CDR2 YFSETQ. In nucleotides, the CDR3 is TGCGCCAGCAGCTTAAACACCGGACAGAGGCAAGAGACCCAGTACTTC. Its translation: CASSLNTGQRQETQYF.

V usage is TRBV7-9 and J usage is TRBJ1-1, with D unresolved. The CDR3 extends over 14 amino acids. CDR1 and CDR2 from the germline V gene are SEHNR and FQNEAQ (reference sequence). Trimming removed 2 bases at V and 0 bases at J, with 7 bases between. DNA for the CDR3: TGTGCCAGCAGCTTACGACAAATGAACACTGAAGCTTTCTTT. It encodes CASSLRQMNTEAFF.

This chain joins TRBV6-6 and TRBJ2-7; maybe TRBD2 (5 bases). The CDR3 length is 15 residues. V lost 0 bases and J lost 0, with 9 bases in between. The V gene's germline CDR1 is MNHNY and CDR2 SVGAGI (reference sequence). This chain's CDR3 is CASSYSVRASYEQYF. The CDR3 DNA reads TGTGCCAGCAGTTACTCTGTGCGGGCCTCCTACGAGCAGTACTTC.

V gene TRBV7-9 combines with J gene TRBJ2-7; D assignment may be TRBD1 or TRBD2 (5 bases each). Trimming took off 5 bases at V and 9 bases at J, with 14 bases between the two ends. This CDR3 is built from 12 residues. Per the germline V gene, CDR1 is SEHNR and CDR2 is FQNEAQ (reference sequence). Here the CDR3 DNA reads TGTGCCAGCAGCCCTAGGGACCTACGGCAGTACTTC. Translation: CASSPRDLRQYF. Supplemented by reference TRBV7-9 and TRBJ2-7, the full variable domain reads DTGVSQNPRHKITKRGQNVTFRCDPISEHNRLYWYRQTLGQGPEFLTYFQNEAQLEKSRLLSDRFSAERPKGSFSTLEIQRTEQGDSAMYLCASSPRDLRQYFGPGTRLTVT.

As concerns this clone: This specimen includes other DNA sequences encoding the same CDR3. The chain combines TRBV12-5 with TRBJ1-1, with D hard to call. The CDR3 is 14 amino acids. Trimming took off 2 bases at V and 0 bases at J, with 7 bases between the two ends. CDR1 LGHNT and CDR2 FRNRAP come from the germline V gene. CDR3 residues: CASGLNTVNTEAFF. The CDR3 DNA reads as TGTGCTAGTGGTTTGAACACGGTGAACACTGAAGCTTTCTTT.

The rearrangement links TRBV5-1 to TRBJ1-2, with 10 bases matching TRBD1. The CDR3 consists of 15 residues. J was trimmed by 6 bases and V by 4 bases; bases with no gene match: 9. Germline CDR1 is SGHRS and CDR2 is YFSETQ. The DNA of the CDR3 is TGCGCCAGCAGCATCCAACCAGGACAGGGGGATGGCTACACCTTC. Translated, it gives CASSIQPGQGDGYTF. The variable domain in full, completed from reference TRBV5-1 and TRBJ1-2, reads KAGVTQTPRYLIKTRGQQVTLSCSPISGHRSVSWYQQTPGQGLQFLFEYFSETQRNKGNFPGRFSGRQFSNSRSEMNVSTLELGDSALYLCASSIQPGQGDGYTFGSGTRLTVV.

This chain's CDR3 is CASSALAGSSKRSYNEQFF. Written as DNA, the CDR3 is TGTGCCAGCAGCGCACTAGCGGGAAGTTCAAAACGCTCCTACAATGAGCAGTTCTTC. V gene TRBV7-9 combines with J gene TRBJ2-1; 10 nucleotides match TRBD2. This CDR3 has 19 residues. V lost 5 bases, J lost 0 bases, and 13 bases stayed unmatched. Germline CDR1 reads SEHNR; CDR2 reads FQNEAQ (reference sequence).

This chain uses TRBV7-3 with TRBJ1-5, with D uncertain. V was cut by 2 bases and J by 2 bases, with 7 bases left in between. Germline loops: CDR1 SGHTA, CDR2 FQGTGA. The CDR3 is 14 amino acids. This chain's CDR3 is CASSLGYGNQPQHF. In DNA, the CDR3 is TGTGCCAGCAGCTTAGGTTATGGCAATCAGCCCCAGCATTTT.

This clone was found a few times. This chain uses TRBV9 with TRBJ1-6; TRBD1 is a possible D gene (5 bases). CDR1 and CDR2 from the germline V gene are SGDLS and YYNGEE. The ends were cut back, 0 bases at V and 7 bases at J, with 14 bases in the middle. The CDR3 loop spans 16 amino acids. CDR3 DNA: TGTGCCAGCAGCGTAGGTTGGACACTGGCGAATTCACCCCTCCACTTT. It translates to CASSVGWTLANSPLHF. Using reference TRBV9 and TRBJ1-6 for the parts outside the CDR3, the full variable domain is DSGVTQTPKHLITATGQRVTLRCSPRSGDLSVYWYQQSLDQGLQFLIQYYNGEERAKGNILERFSAQQFPDLHSELNLSSLELGDSALYFCASSVGWTLANSPLHFGNGTRLTVT.

The gene calls are TRBV27 and TRBJ1-5, with D hard to call. The CDR3 contains 13 residues. The germline CDR1 and CDR2 sequences are MNHEY and SMNVEV (reference sequence). V lost 7 bases and J 10 bases, leaving 17 bases between the germline ends. Here the CDR3 reads CASNPDVGYPQHF. Written as DNA, the CDR3 is TGTGCCAGCAACCCCGACGTGGGGTACCCCCAGCATTTT.

This clone occurred once. This rearrangement joins TRBV7-2 to TRBJ1-2; 7 bases align to TRBD1. V gave up 1 base and J gave up 8 bases; unmatched junction bases: 16. Germline V lookup: CDR1 SGHTA, CDR2 FQGNSA. CDR3 length: 17 amino acids. CDR3 coding DNA: TGTGCCAGCAGCTTAGGTCCCGGGACGGACAGGTTAGGGGGCTACACCTTC. It specifies CASSLGPGTDRLGGYTF.

The chain couples TRBV10-3 to TRBJ1-1; no definite D call. The CDR3 is 15 residues long. Germline V gives CDR1 ENHRY, CDR2 SYGVKD. V shed 7 bases and J shed 1 base, with 16 bases lying between them. The CDR3 nucleotides read TGTGCCATCACCCCCTCTGCCTCCGGGAACACTGAAGCTTTCTTT. It specifies CAITPSASGNTEAFF.

The gene calls are TRBV5-1 and TRBJ1-1; 10 bases are shared with TRBD1. Germline assignment: CDR1 SGHRS and CDR2 YFSETQ. The CDR3 covers 14 residues. J gave up 8 bases and V 1 base, and 5 bases lay outside the gene matches. The CDR3 here is CASSLLGQGLEAFF. CDR3 in DNA: TGCGCCAGCAGCTTGCTGGGACAGGGGTTGGAAGCTTTCTTT.

The chain couples TRBV4-1 to TRBJ2-4, with D perhaps matching TRBD1 (6 bases). Germline V gene lookup returns CDR1 MGHRA and CDR2 YSYEKL. The CDR3 contains 14 residues. V lost 8 bases and J 5 bases, leaving 16 bases between the germline ends. Here the CDR3 reads CASAKGDRQNIQYF. For the CDR3, the DNA is TGCGCCAGCGCGAAGGGGGATCGACAAAACATTCAGTACTTC.

This sequence joins TRBV2 and TRBJ2-3; no clear D. Germline V lookup: CDR1 SNHLY, CDR2 FYNNEI. This CDR3 spans 14 amino acids. V dropped 6 bases and J dropped 2 bases, with 12 bases sitting between them. The DNA of the CDR3 is TGTGCCAGCAGAGAACTGGATTACACAGATACGCAGTATTTT. This translates into CASRELDYTDTQYF.

The chain employs TRBV5-1 and TRBJ1-2; 7 bases are a match to TRBD1. The V segment lost 0 bases and the J segment 4 bases; nucleotides outside the gene matches: 0. Germline values: CDR1 SGHRS, CDR2 YFSETQ. The CDR3 extends over 13 amino acids. This chain's CDR3 is CASSLGDSYGYTF. As DNA, the CDR3 is TGCGCCAGCAGCTTGGGGGACAGCTATGGCTACACCTTC.

The chain combines TRBV7-9 with TRBJ2-7, with D maybe TRBD2 (5 bases). Germline V gene lookup returns CDR1 SEHNR and CDR2 FQNEAQ (reference sequence). The CDR3 is 14 amino acids. The ends were cut back, 5 bases at V and 5 bases at J, with 16 bases in the middle. This CDR3 is CASSHVGFGDEQYF. As DNA, the CDR3 is TGTGCCAGCAGCCATGTGGGCTTCGGGGACGAGCAGTACTTC.

The chain joins TRBV4-1 to TRBJ2-1; 7 bases align to TRBD2. Trimming took 0 bases from V and 2 from J; bases not matched to a gene: 4. Germline assignment: CDR1 MGHRA and CDR2 YSYEKL. CDR3 length: 16 residues. This chain's CDR3 is CASSQDTGGTYNEQFF. The CDR3 nucleotides are TGCGCCAGCAGCCAAGACACGGGGGGAACCTACAATGAGCAGTTCTTC.

V usage is TRBV5-5 and J usage is TRBJ2-2; D remains ambiguous. Germline V gives CDR1 SGHKS, CDR2 YYEKEE (reference sequence). V was shortened by 0 bases and J by 4 bases, with 7 bases between the two germline ends. This CDR3 is 14 amino acids long. The CDR3 nucleotides are TGTGCCAGCAGCTTGGTCCTAAGCACCGGGGAGCTGTTTTTT. Translation: CASSLVLSTGELFF.